This T cell receptor beta chain derives from a study of T cell responses to AZD1222 COVID-19 vaccine. Notes on the study in general: Regions 160-218 and 743-854 dominated among vaccine-associated CD4 TCRs spanning spike. Only a handful of people who got AZD1222 tested seropositive at baseline. The reported proportion of spike-specific TCRs targeting unmutated variant regions was nearly half.

The table came from immunoSEQ multiplex PCR; TCRdb's copy has only in-frame clones and leaves some out. The sample includes 200,000 to 300,000 clones, over 90% of them seen just once. The CDR3 consists of 14 residues. Trimming shortened V by 4 bases and J by 2 bases, and 11 bases separated the two germline ends. CDR1 is SGHRS and CDR2 is YFSETQ in the germline V gene. With respect to this clone: What it binds is unknown.

The specimen was peripheral blood, collected on day 0 of AZD1222 vaccination. The source is an adult in good health. This sequence joins TRBV5-1 and TRBJ2-3; D not certain. The CDR3 here is CASSREILTDTQYF. Written as DNA, the CDR3 is TGCGCCAGCAGCAGGGAAATTCTCACAGATACGCAGTATTTT.